This T cell receptor (beta chain) emerged from a study of T-cell memory formation after mild COVID-19. This clonotype has ten or more counts. The CDR3 is 14 residues long. V was pared by 6 bases and J by 8 bases, with 19 bases between. Germline lookup yields CDR1 SQVTM and CDR2 ANQGSEA. TCRdb redid the calling of the 5' RACE reads with MiXCR, one entry per CDR3 protein. The sample consists of 50,000 or so distinct CDR3 sequences, approximately 9% of them appearing once. This receptor was obtained from an adult woman who had mild COVID-19 (a few samples of this study predate the infection). Cell type and time point are not known. The material sequenced was PBMCs or a T cell subset sorted from them (not recorded which). The rearrangement joins TRBV29-1 to TRBJ2-2; D gene ambiguous. CDR3 sequence: CSVRSDPPTGELFF. DNA for the CDR3: TGCAGCGTCCGGTCTGACCCCCCCACTGGGGAGCTGTTTTTT.